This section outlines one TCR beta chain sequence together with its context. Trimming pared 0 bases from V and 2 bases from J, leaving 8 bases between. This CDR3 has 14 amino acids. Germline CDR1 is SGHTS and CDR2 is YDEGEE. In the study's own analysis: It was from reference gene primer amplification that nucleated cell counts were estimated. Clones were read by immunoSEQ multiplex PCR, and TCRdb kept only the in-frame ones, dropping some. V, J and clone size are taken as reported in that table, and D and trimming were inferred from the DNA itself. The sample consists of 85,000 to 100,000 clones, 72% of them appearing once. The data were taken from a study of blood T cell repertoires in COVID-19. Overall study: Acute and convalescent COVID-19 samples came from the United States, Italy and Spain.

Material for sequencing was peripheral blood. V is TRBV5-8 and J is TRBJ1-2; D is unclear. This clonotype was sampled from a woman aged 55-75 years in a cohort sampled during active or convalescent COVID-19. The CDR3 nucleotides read TGTGCCAGCAGCTTGGGCGTCTTAAACTATGGCTACACCTTC. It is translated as CASSLGVLNYGYTF.